This T cell receptor (beta chain) was identified in a study of cytomegalovirus exposure and HLA in healthy donors. The study, taken as a whole, reports: Cytomegalovirus-associated status was assigned to roughly 160 TCR beta chains. In vitro data verified a few CMV-associated chains as specific for CMV antigens.

Trimming took 1 base from V and 3 from J, leaving 6 bases between them. The CDR3 totals 13 residues. Germline V gene sequence: CDR1 SSHAT, CDR2 FNYEAQ (reference sequence). Primers included in the PCR were 60 Vbeta and 13 Jbeta primers. TCRdb keeps only in-frame clones here, not all; method: immunoSEQ multiplex PCR. The sample contains 85,000 to 90,000 clones, just under 90% of which appear only once. Regarding this clone: Its target is unknown.

The TCR originated in a young man in good health and CMV-seronegative. The specimen was PBMCs. V gene TRBV7-7 combines with J gene TRBJ2-5; D call uncertain. The CDR3 nucleotides read TGTGCCAGCAGCTTAGGTGCGGAAGAGACCCAGTACTTC. Translated, it gives CASSLGAEETQYF.